A single sample is the source of the 4 T cell receptor beta chains below, sequenced in a study of identifying expanded T cells in peripheral blood. The data were produced by immunoSEQ multiplex PCR, yet TCRdb's version contains in-frame clones alone and is incomplete. This table has approximately 110,000 clones, 85% to 90% appearing once. The sequenced material came from blood. These receptor sequences come from a person aged 18 to 69 in good health.

This CDR3 is CASSDPGLVSNEQFF. CDR3 bases: TGTGCCAGCAGTGACCCGGGACTAGTAAGCAATGAGCAGTTCTTC. V gene TRBV6-1 combines with J gene TRBJ2-1; TRBD2 aligns across 8 bases. The CDR3 extends over 15 amino acids. The V gene's germline CDR1 is MNHNS and CDR2 SASEGT. With V trimmed by 3 bases and J by 6 bases, 7 bases remained unmatched.

The J gene is TRBJ1-3, the V gene TRBV11-2; a weak D match, TRBD1 (5 bases). Germline V gene sequence: CDR1 SGHAT, CDR2 FQNNGV. The CDR3 extends over 14 amino acids. Trimming shortened V by 2 bases and J by 9 bases, and 14 bases separated the two germline ends. DNA of the CDR3: TGTGCCAGCAGCTTAACTCAAGGGGCAGGCACCATATATTTT. Its translation is CASSLTQGAGTIYF.

V gene TRBV6-1 combines with J gene TRBJ2-3, with unresolved D. V gave up 6 bases and J gave up 0 bases, with 7 bases separating them. This CDR3 has 13 residues. The germline CDR1 and CDR2 sequences are MNHNS and SASEGT. The CDR3 is CASRASSTDTQYF. In DNA form, the CDR3 reads TGTGCCAGCAGAGCCAGTAGCACAGATACGCAGTATTTT.

Points on this clone: Other DNA variants within this sample encode the same CDR3. V gene TRBV5-1 combines with J gene TRBJ1-3; no clear D gene. There are 13 residues in the CDR3. The ends were cut back, 1 base at V and 0 bases at J, with 2 bases in the middle. In germline, CDR1 is SGHRS, CDR2 YFSETQ. DNA for the CDR3: TGCGCCAGCAGCTTGAACTCTGGAAACACCATATATTTT. Its translation: CASSLNSGNTIYF.